The entry below describes one T cell receptor (beta chain). As handled by the study authors: Reference gene primers were amplified, and this amplification served to estimate nucleated cell counts. Using immunoSEQ multiplex PCR, the repertoire was profiled, and TCRdb retains in-frame clones only, with some absent. The V and J calls and clone size come from that table; D and trimming were worked out from the DNA. Of 200,000 to 300,000 clones in the sample, roughly 84% are singletons; the top ten hold roughly 1.4%. This record comes from a study of blood T cell repertoires in COVID-19. Study-wide background: The origin of the acute and convalescent COVID-19 samples was the United States, Italy and Spain.

The sample comprised peripheral blood. The source of this sequence is a woman aged 40 to 50 who had recovered from COVID-19.

CDR3 residues: CASSLNNMGSTEAFF. The DNA for the CDR3 is TGTGCCAGCAGCCTCAACAATATGGGGAGCACTGAAGCTTTCTTT. The V call is TRBV7-9, the J call TRBJ1-1; D remains ambiguous. There are 15 residues in the CDR3. V lost 5 bases to trimming and J lost 4 bases, with 17 bases between them. Germline V gene lookup returns CDR1 SEHNR and CDR2 FQNEAQ (reference sequence).